One sample yielded the 27 T cell receptor beta chains listed below, sequenced in a study of metastatic and nonmetastatic thyroid tumors. Among the patients, none had received any treatment before thyroid surgery. TCRdb reassembled clones from the PCR reads with MiXCR. Here the sample spans over 13,000 clones, more than 20% being singletons. Sequenced sample: blood. These receptors were taken from a female donor with papillary thyroid cancer or a benign thyroid nodule (not recorded which). Some clones in this sample may be carry-over from other donors' samples.

The chain uses TRBV28 and TRBJ1-6; D is uncertain. V was cut by 7 bases and J by 6 bases, with 4 bases left in between. The CDR3 loop spans 11 amino acids. The germline V gene has CDR1 MDHEN and CDR2 SYDVKM. The CDR3 is CASMCNSPLHF. The CDR3 DNA reads TGTGCCAGCATGTGTAATTCACCCCTCCACTTT.

The sample holds a few counts of this clone. The junction and the germline gene differ at one end; a read error may be behind it. The genes are TRBV6-1 and TRBJ2-1; no reliable D call. The CDR3 sequence is 16 residues long. Germline CDR1 MNHNS, CDR2 SASEGT. CDR3 loop: CASSDRSQRGYNEHFF. The CDR3 nucleotides are TGTGCCAGCAGTGACCGAAGCCAGCGTGGATACAATGAGCATTTCTTC.

This clone appeared a few times. V is TRBV24-1 and J is TRBJ2-7, with a possible D match to TRBD1 (6 bases). Germline V gives CDR1 KGHDR, CDR2 SFDVKD. The CDR3 has 15 residues. The V gene lost 2 bases and the J gene lost 2 bases, with 12 bases spanning the gap. CDR3 loop: CATSDSRGTPYEQYF. CDR3 bases: TGTGCCACCAGTGATTCTAGGGGGACACCCTACGAGCAGTACTTC.

The gene calls are TRBV20-1 and TRBJ2-1; D is uncertain. Germline values: CDR1 DFQATT, CDR2 SNEGSKA (reference sequence). V dropped 2 bases and J dropped 5 bases, with 7 bases sitting between them. This CDR3 contains 12 residues. DNA for the CDR3: TGCAGTGCTAGACTAGAAGACAATGAGCAGTTCTTC. This codes for CSARLEDNEQFF.

This clone is termed medium-sized. The rearrangement links TRBV28 to TRBJ1-2; D remains unclear. The CDR3 extends over 11 amino acids. V was trimmed by 9 bases and J by 1 base, leaving 6 bases between them. Germline lookup yields CDR1 MDHEN and CDR2 SYDVKM. The CDR3 loop is CARTGNYGYTF. The CDR3 DNA is TGTGCCAGGACTGGTAACTATGGCTACACCTTC.

This clone came up many times. Other DNA sequences in this sample translate to the same CDR3. The chain recombines TRBV7-9 with TRBJ2-5; 7 nucleotides align to TRBD2. V was pared by 2 bases and J by 4 bases, with 7 bases of the junction left unmatched. CDR1 is SEHNR and CDR2 is FQNEAQ in the germline V gene (reference sequence). CDR3 size: 15 residues. CDR3 protein: CASSLSGGIGETQYF. The CDR3 DNA reads TGTGCCAGCAGCTTATCGGGGGGTATCGGAGAGACCCAGTACTTC. Supplemented by reference TRBV7-9 and TRBJ2-5, the full variable domain reads DTGVSQNPRHKITKRGQNVTFRCDPISEHNRLYWYRQTLGQGPEFLTYFQNEAQLEKSRLLSDRFSAERPKGSFSTLEIQRTEQGDSAMYLCASSLSGGIGETQYFGPGTRLLVL.

This clone came up a few times. The DNA is left out, because the CDR3 cannot be placed on it with certainty; the CDR3 is given as TCRdb lists it. The chain employs TRBV28 and TRBJ1-3; the table's D gene call, TRBD1, was not cross checked with the DNA. The CDR3 totals 14 residues, both ends included. From germline, CDR1 is MDHEN and CDR2 SYDVKM. The CDR3 sequence: CDGTEWGTGNTIYF.

There are many counts of this clone. The chain joins TRBV7-2 to TRBJ2-2, with 8 bases aligning to TRBD1. Germline-derived CDR1 and CDR2 are SGHTA and FQGNSA. The junction had 14 bases not matched to a gene; V was cut back by 5 bases and J by 6 bases. The CDR3 is 17 amino acids. CDR3 residues: CASSPPLGTGAAGELFF. The CDR3 nucleotides read TGTGCCAGCAGCCCACCCCTAGGGACAGGTGCGGCCGGGGAGCTGTTTTTT.

About this clone itself: The germline gene is not matched at one end of the junction; a read error may be the cause. J is TRBJ2-1 and V is TRBV5-1; D is unresolved. The CDR3 extends over 12 amino acids. In germline, CDR1 is SGHRS, CDR2 YFSETQ. CDR3: CASSLEFPEQLF. The CDR3 DNA reads TGCGCCAGCAGCTTGGAATTCCCCGAGCAGCTCTTC.

The rearrangement uses TRBV11-2 and TRBJ2-7; 10 bases line up with TRBD1. CDR1 and CDR2 (germline): SGHAT, FQNNGV. V shed 5 bases, J shed 6 bases, and the junction held 13 bases outside the gene matches. This CDR3 spans 16 amino acids. CDR3 protein: CASSITSGTGEIEQYF. The DNA for the CDR3 is TGTGCCAGCAGCATAACATCCGGGACAGGGGAAATCGAGCAGTACTTC. Together with reference TRBV11-2 and TRBJ2-7, the CDR3 gives the full variable domain: EAGVAQSPRYKIIEKRQSVAFWCNPISGHATLYWYQQILGQGPKLLIQFQNNGVVDDSQLPKDRFSAERLKGVDSTLKIQPAKLEDSAVYLCASSITSGTGEIEQYFGPGTRLTVT.

The genes are TRBV7-2 and TRBJ2-5; TRBD2 is a possible D gene (6 bases). Germline CDR1 is SGHTA and CDR2 is FQGNSA. The V end lost 1 base, the J end lost 8 bases, and 17 bases lay between the germline ends. The CDR3 runs 15 residues. Here the CDR3 DNA reads TGTGCCAGCAGCTTAGTTCGCGGGGAACAAGGTACCCAGTACTTC. Translation: CASSLVRGEQGTQYF.

In its sample, this clone was seen a few times. The gene calls are TRBV19 and TRBJ2-5; 12 nucleotides agree with TRBD2. The CDR3 spans 15 residues. Germline CDR1 LNHDA, CDR2 SQIVND (reference sequence). Trimming at V came to 6 bases and at J to 1 base, leaving 3 bases not matched to a gene. CDR3 DNA sequence: TGTGCCAGTAGCTCGGGACTAGCGGGCCAAGAGACCCAGTACTTC. Its protein is CASSSGLAGQETQYF.

This clone came up many times. CDR3 protein: CASRGGTEAFF. For the CDR3, the DNA is TGTGCCAGCAGGGGAGGAACTGAAGCTTTCTTT. The chain combines TRBV2 with TRBJ1-1; no definite D call. Looked up from germline, CDR1 is SNHLY and CDR2 is FYNNEI. Trimming pared 6 bases from V and 5 bases from J, leaving 7 bases between. CDR3 size: 11 residues.

This clone was recorded at least ten times. This rearrangement joins TRBV20-1 to TRBJ1-5; perhaps TRBD1 as D (5 bases). This CDR3 has 16 amino acids. Trimming left V 1 base short and J 4 bases short, with 17 bases between. Germline V gene data show CDR1 as DFQATT and CDR2 as SNEGSKA (reference sequence). The DNA of the CDR3 is TGCAGTGCTAGAGGCCTAATTACAGGACGGAATCAGCCCCAGCATTTT. Translation gives CSARGLITGRNQPQHF.

This clone is medium-sized by share. The chain is built from TRBV7-9 and TRBJ2-7, with D uncertain. Germline values: CDR1 SEHNR, CDR2 FQNEAQ (reference sequence). The CDR3 is 14 residues long. The V end was cut by 0 bases, the J end by 0 bases, with 6 bases between. CDR3 DNA: TGTGCCAGCAGCTTAGCGGCGCTCTCCTACGAGCAGTACTTC. It yields the protein CASSLAALSYEQYF. Using reference TRBV7-9 and TRBJ2-7 for the parts outside the CDR3, the full variable domain is DTGVSQNPRHKITKRGQNVTFRCDPISEHNRLYWYRQTLGQGPEFLTYFQNEAQLEKSRLLSDRFSAERPKGSFSTLEIQRTEQGDSAMYLCASSLAALSYEQYFGPGTRLTVT.

The CDR3 DNA reads TGCAGTGCTTCCGGGACTAGCGGGTCGAACACCGGGGAGCTGTTTTTT. It yields the protein CSASGTSGSNTGELFF. The rearrangement joins TRBV20-1 to TRBJ2-2; the match to TRBD2 covers 12 bases. The J segment lost 0 bases and the V segment lost 5 bases, leaving 4 bases of the junction unmatched. This CDR3 contains 16 residues. Germline V gives CDR1 DFQATT, CDR2 SNEGSKA (reference sequence).

Comment on this clone: A much larger clone lies one base from this, so it may be a read error. The chain couples TRBV19 to TRBJ1-5; the D gene is possibly TRBD1 (5 bases). Germline V gene lookup returns CDR1 LNHDA and CDR2 SQIVND (reference sequence). The CDR3 sequence is 16 residues long. In DNA form, the CDR3 reads TGTGCCAGTAGTTCCGACAGAATTTATATCAATCGGCCCCAGCATTTT. Encoded protein: CASSSDRIYINRPQHF. The entire variable domain, with the rest obtained from reference TRBV19 and TRBJ1-5, is as follows: DGGITQSPKYLFRKEGQNVTLSCEQNLNHDAMYWYRQDPGQGLRLIYYSQIVNDFQKGDIAEGYSVSREKKESFPLTVTSAQKNPTAFYLCASSSDRIYINRPQHFGDGTRLSIL.

This clone was observed at least ten times. The chain recombines TRBV9 with TRBJ1-3, with 7 bases lining up with TRBD1. CDR1 is SGDLS, CDR2 YYNGEE, per germline. The CDR3 has 16 residues. Germline trimming cut 4 bases from V and 0 bases from J; bases unmatched to any gene: 7. Here the CDR3 DNA reads TGTGCCAGCAGCAAGGGACAGCCGAGCTCTGGAAACACCATATATTTT. This translates into CASSKGQPSSGNTIYF.

This clone has a handful of counts. The J gene is TRBJ2-5, the V gene TRBV6-1, with D tentatively TRBD2 (5 bases). Germline V lookup: CDR1 MNHNS, CDR2 SASEGT. The V and J ends lost 5 bases and 1 base respectively, with 14 bases between them. The CDR3 sequence is 15 residues long. The CDR3 nucleotides are TGTGCCAGCAGTCCCTGGGAGTGGCCCCAAGAGACCCAGTACTTC. This sequence encodes CASSPWEWPQETQYF.

Remarks on this clone: This may stem from a read error, because a much larger clone lies one nucleotide away. The sample carries other DNA sequences with the same CDR3. The chain is built from TRBV4-1 and TRBJ2-5; 7 nucleotides match TRBD2. This CDR3 spans 17 amino acids. Germline V gene sequence: CDR1 MGHRA, CDR2 YSYEKL. CDR3 DNA sequence: TGTGCCAGCAGCCAAGTTCCTAGCGGACCACTTCAAGAGACCCAGTACTTC. It yields the protein CASSQVPSGPLQETQYF.

The table lists this clone with many counts. The chain combines TRBV5-5 with TRBJ2-7; D is undetermined. CDR1 SGHKS and CDR2 YYEKEE come from the germline V gene (reference sequence). The CDR3 consists of 13 residues. Deletions cut 1 base from V and 0 bases from J, with 5 bases between. CDR3 protein: CASSLWSSYEQYF. The CDR3 DNA reads as TGTGCCAGCAGCTTGTGGAGCTCCTACGAGCAGTACTTC. The entire variable domain, with the rest obtained from reference TRBV5-5 and TRBJ2-7, is as follows: DAGVTQSPTHLIKTRGQQVTLRCSPISGHKSVSWYQQVLGQGPQFIFQYYEKEERGRGNFPDRFSARQFPNYSSELNVNALLLGDSALYLCASSLWSSYEQYFGPGTRLTVT.

This clone is deemed large. The V call is TRBV6-4, the J call TRBJ2-1; no firm D call. Trimming stripped 3 bases from V and 6 bases from J, with 9 bases between. CDR3 size: 13 residues. CDR1 is MRHNA and CDR2 is SNTAGT in the germline V gene. In DNA, the CDR3 is TGTGCCAGCAGTGAGGGGTACCCCAATGAGCAGTTCTTC. Translating it yields CASSEGYPNEQFF.

V is TRBV20-1 and J is TRBJ2-7; D is unresolved. V dropped 2 bases and J dropped 2 bases, with 16 bases sitting between them. This CDR3 spans 15 amino acids. Germline V gives CDR1 DFQATT, CDR2 SNEGSKA (reference sequence). The CDR3 is CSARKVGSLAYEQYF. DNA for the CDR3: TGCAGTGCTAGAAAGGTGGGATCCTTAGCCTACGAGCAGTACTTC.

This chain links TRBV13 with TRBJ2-7; TRBD1 agrees at 9 bases. Trimming at V came to 2 bases and at J to 3 bases, leaving 8 bases not matched to a gene. CDR1 and CDR2 (germline): PRHDT, FYEKMQ (reference sequence). CDR3 length: 16 residues. CDR3 in amino acids: CASSLRSGTGIYEQYF. In nucleotides, the CDR3 is TGTGCCAGCAGCTTACGCTCCGGGACAGGGATCTACGAGCAGTACTTC. The whole variable domain, remainder taken from reference TRBV13 and TRBJ2-7, is AAGVIQSPRHLIKEKRETATLKCYPIPRHDTVYWYQQGPGQDPQFLISFYEKMQSDKGSIPDRFSAQQFSDYHSELNMSSLELGDSALYFCASSLRSGTGIYEQYFGPGTRLTVT.

This clone was seen many times. Other DNA sequences in this specimen translate into the identical CDR3. The V gene is TRBV6-1, the J gene TRBJ1-1, with D perhaps TRBD1 (5 bases). This CDR3 has 14 residues. V lost 8 bases and J 5 bases, leaving 18 bases between the germline ends. The germline gives CDR1 MNHNS, CDR2 SASEGT. DNA of the CDR3: TGTGCCAGCTGGGGGGTCACATTCGGTACTGAAGCTTTCTTT. This translates into CASWGVTFGTEAFF.

Judged by abundance, this clone is medium-sized. The chain recombines TRBV27 with TRBJ1-2; D unclear. The CDR3 consists of 13 residues. V lost 6 bases, J lost 8 bases, and 16 bases lay in between. Germline V gives CDR1 MNHEY, CDR2 SMNVEV (reference sequence). DNA for the CDR3: TGTGCCAGCAGCACGCACGAGGGCGGGGGCTACACCTTC. Protein product: CASSTHEGGGYTF.

By its share, this clone is medium-sized. This chain joins TRBV12-3 or TRBV12-4 and TRBJ2-7, with TRBD1 matching over 7 bases. The ends lost 5 bases at V and 0 bases at J; junction bases unmatched: 4. The CDR3 totals 14 residues. The CDR3 protein is CASSPDRDSYEQYF. The CDR3 coding sequence is TGTGCCAGCAGTCCTGACAGGGACTCCTACGAGCAGTACTTC.